Each of the 29 T cell receptor beta chains below was sequenced from the same sample in a study of early T cells in non-severe SARS-CoV-2 infection. TCRdb ran MiXCR on the 5' RACE reads and lists one entry per CDR3 protein. The data contain 26,000 or so distinct CDR3 sequences, 4% to 4.5% of them singletons. The sample taken for sequencing was whole blood. These receptor sequences come from an adult who was a healthcare worker with PCR-confirmed SARS-CoV-2 infection or an uninfected control (not recorded which).

In its sample, this clonotype was seen many times. This sequence joins TRBV20-1 and TRBJ2-1; 11 bases are a match to TRBD2. With 0 bases clipped from V and 7 bases from J, the junction kept 11 bases outside the gene matches. The germline gives CDR1 DFQATT, CDR2 SNEGSKA (reference sequence). CDR3 size: 17 residues. In nucleotides, the CDR3 is TGCAGTGCTAGAGATAGGATAGCGGGAGGGCCTAAAAATGAGCAGTTCTTC. It translates to CSARDRIAGGPKNEQFF.

Ten or more counts support this clonotype. CDR3 in amino acids: CASSELLAGEQYF. The CDR3, as DNA: TGTGCCAGCAGTGAGTTGCTAGCGGGGGAGCAGTACTTC. The V gene is TRBV25-1, the J gene TRBJ2-7, with TRBD2 matching over 9 bases. The germline V gene encodes CDR1 MGHDK and CDR2 SYGVNS. V gave up 3 bases and J gave up 7 bases; unmatched junction bases: 4. This CDR3 contains 13 residues.

This clonotype was counted many times. J is TRBJ2-4 and V is TRBV7-2, with D perhaps TRBD1 or TRBD2 (6 bases each). Germline CDR1 reads SGHTA; CDR2 reads FQGNSA. The CDR3 length is 14 residues. Trimming pared 1 base from V and 8 bases from J, leaving 12 bases between. CDR3 nucleotides: TGTGCCAGCAGCTTAGACGGGGGCTCGGACATTCAGTACTTC. This sequence encodes CASSLDGGSDIQYF.

This clonotype has a count of ten or more. V gene TRBV7-6 combines with J gene TRBJ2-4; the match to TRBD2 covers 14 bases. This CDR3 contains 18 residues. Germline V gives CDR1 SGHVS, CDR2 FNYEAQ. The V segment lost 5 bases and the J segment 1 base; nucleotides outside the gene matches: 7. This CDR3 reads CASSPTSGRAWAKNIQYF. CDR3 in DNA: TGTGCCAGCAGCCCGACTAGCGGGAGGGCCTGGGCCAAAAACATTCAGTACTTC. Complete variable domain (other parts from reference TRBV7-6 and TRBJ2-4): GAGVSQSPRYKVTKRGQDVALRCDPISGHVSLYWYRQALGQGPEFLTYFNYEAQQDKSGLPNDRFSAERPEGSISTLTIQRTEQRDSAMYRCASSPTSGRAWAKNIQYFGAGTRLSVL.

The rearrangement links TRBV10-3 to TRBJ1-2, with D uncertain. From germline, CDR1 is ENHRY and CDR2 SYGVKD. V lost 4 bases and J lost 2, with 8 bases in between. The CDR3 loop spans 13 amino acids. CDR3 bases: TGTGCCATCAGTGTTTCGGAGAACTATGGCTACACCTTC. Translation gives CAISVSENYGYTF.

This clonotype was counted ten times or more. V is TRBV27 and J is TRBJ2-2, with a tentative D call TRBD1 (7 bases). CDR3 length equals 13 residues. Trimming shortened V by 6 bases and J by 6 bases, and 11 bases separated the two germline ends. In germline, CDR1 is MNHEY, CDR2 SMNVEV (reference sequence). CDR3 sequence reads: CASRFRGAGELFF. In nucleotides, the CDR3 is TGTGCCAGCAGGTTCAGGGGGGCCGGGGAGCTGTTTTTT.

In nucleotides, the CDR3 is TGTGCCAGCAGTTTAAACGCCGCGGAGCAGTACTTC. Its protein is CASSLNAAEQYF. The rearrangement joins TRBV12-3 or TRBV12-4 to TRBJ2-7; D ambiguous. The CDR3 contains 12 residues. Trimming removed 2 bases from V and 7 bases from J, with 9 bases in between.

This clonotype was found many times. CDR3: CASSLASGSSYEQYF. As DNA, the CDR3 is TGTGCCAGCAGCTTAGCCAGCGGGAGCTCCTACGAGCAGTACTTC. V gene TRBV7-2 combines with J gene TRBJ2-7; TRBD2 matches 8 bases. The germline V gene encodes CDR1 SGHTA and CDR2 FQGNSA. The CDR3 runs to 15 residues. Trimming removed 0 bases from V and 0 bases from J; junction bases left unmatched: 1. Drawing the rest from reference TRBV7-2 and TRBJ2-7, the complete variable domain is GAGVSQSPSNKVTEKGKDVELRCDPISGHTALYWYRQSLGQGLEFLIYFQGNSAPDKSGLPSDRFSAERTGGSVSTLTIQRTQQEDSAVYLCASSLASGSSYEQYFGPGTRLTVT.

This clonotype was seen many times. The genes are TRBV9 and TRBJ2-2; D possibly corresponds to TRBD2 (5 bases). The CDR3 spans 16 residues. CDR1 is SGDLS and CDR2 is YYNGEE in the germline V gene. V lost 0 bases and J lost 1, with 10 bases in between. DNA for the CDR3: TGTGCCAGCAGCGTAGTGCCAGCGGAGAACACCGGGGAGCTGTTTTTT. The encoded protein is CASSVVPAENTGELFF. The variable domain in full, completed from reference TRBV9 and TRBJ2-2, reads DSGVTQTPKHLITATGQRVTLRCSPRSGDLSVYWYQQSLDQGLQFLIQYYNGEERAKGNILERFSAQQFPDLHSELNLSSLELGDSALYFCASSVVPAENTGELFFGEGSRLTVL.

This clonotype has at least ten counts. This sequence joins TRBV20-1 and TRBJ2-3, with 8 bases identical to TRBD2. The V segment lost 0 bases and the J segment 2 bases; nucleotides outside the gene matches: 7. This CDR3 has 16 amino acids. Germline CDR1 is DFQATT and CDR2 is SNEGSKA (reference sequence). The DNA of the CDR3 is TGCAGTGCTAGAGATCGGCTAGCGGGCTTCACAGATACGCAGTATTTT. Its translation is CSARDRLAGFTDTQYF.

In its sample, this clonotype was seen a few times. The rearrangement uses TRBV2 and TRBJ1-4, with TRBD1 identical over 10 bases. Trimming took 3 bases from V and 11 from J; bases not matched to a gene: 6. The CDR3 extends over 14 amino acids. CDR1 and CDR2 (germline): SNHLY, FYNNEI. The CDR3 DNA sequence: TGTGCCAGCAGTGAGGGACAGGGGATGTGGAAACTGTTTTTT. Its translation is CASSEGQGMWKLFF. Drawing the rest from reference TRBV2 and TRBJ1-4, the complete variable domain is EPEVTQTPSHQVTQMGQEVILRCVPISNHLYFYWYRQILGQKVEFLVSFYNNEISEKSEIFDDQFSVERPDGSNFTLKIRSTKLEDSAMYFCASSEGQGMWKLFFGSGTQLSVL.

Regarding this clonotype: It may be a read error: a sequence one base away is much more abundant. The chain has TRBV10-2 and TRBJ2-5, with D hard to call. V lost 4 bases, J lost 5 bases, and 8 bases lay in between. The CDR3 spans 12 residues. From germline, CDR1 is WSHSY and CDR2 SAAADI. CDR3 loop: CASSVDRETQYF. The CDR3 DNA follows: TGCGCCAGCAGTGTAGACCGGGAGACCCAGTACTTC.

This clonotype has at least ten counts. V gene TRBV21-1 combines with J gene TRBJ1-6; the table's D gene call, TRBD1, was not cross checked with the DNA. TRBV21-1 is designated a pseudogene. The CDR3 contains 17 residues. As DNA, the CDR3 is TGTGCCAGCAGCAAAGCCGGCCCCCGGCAGGGGAGTTCACCCCTCCACTTT. It yields the protein CASSKAGPRQGSSPLHF.

This chain joins TRBV5-1 and TRBJ1-1, with no clear D. Germline V gene lookup returns CDR1 SGHRS and CDR2 YFSETQ. The CDR3 sequence is 13 residues long. Trimming removed 0 bases from V and 1 base from J, with 4 bases in between. The CDR3 region has the DNA TGCGCCAGCAGCTTGGTGTCGAACACTGAAGCTTTCTTT. Amino acid sequence: CASSLVSNTEAFF.

To note about this clonotype: A junction end diverges from the germline sequence, so it may reflect a read error. The chain carries TRBV5-1 and TRBJ2-3; 11 positions match TRBD2. Germline CDR1 and CDR2: SGHRS and YFSETQ. The CDR3 consists of 15 residues. The CDR3 loop reads CASSLKLAGADTPYF. DNA of the CDR3: TGCGCCAGCAGCTTAAAACTAGCGGGAGCAGATACGCCGTATTTT.

This clonotype was seen at least ten times. The J gene is TRBJ2-3, the V gene TRBV7-2; D gene unclear. Germline lookup yields CDR1 SGHTA and CDR2 FQGNSA. V lost 0 bases, J lost 1 base, and 8 bases lay in between. This CDR3 has 15 amino acids. The CDR3 region is CASSLAAGGTDTQYF. CDR3 sequence (DNA): TGTGCCAGCAGCTTAGCTGCAGGCGGCACAGATACGCAGTATTTT.

This clonotype was counted many times. V and J are TRBV12-3 or TRBV12-4 and TRBJ1-3; tentatively, D is TRBD1 (5 bases). V was trimmed by 6 bases and J by 4 bases, leaving 13 bases between them. CDR3 length equals 14 residues. This CDR3 reads CASRTRGGGNTIYF. The CDR3 bases are TGTGCCAGCAGAACTCGGGGCGGGGGAAACACCATATATTTT.

This clonotype is labeled medium-sized (0.01 to 0.1%). V gene TRBV27 combines with J gene TRBJ2-5; no clear D. This CDR3 has 14 residues. V lost 5 bases and J lost 1, with 11 bases in between. CDR1 is MNHEY and CDR2 is SMNVEV in the germline V gene (reference sequence). CDR3 region: CASSPTTPQETQYF. CDR3 coding DNA: TGTGCCAGCAGTCCAACCACTCCCCAAGAGACCCAGTACTTC.

The V and J genes are TRBV19 and TRBJ2-5; D is unresolved. In germline, CDR1 is LNHDA, CDR2 SQIVND (reference sequence). The V gene lost 5 bases and the J gene lost 4 bases, with 11 bases spanning the gap. The CDR3 is made up of 13 amino acids. CDR3 sequence: CASSLDKGETQYF. CDR3 DNA sequence: TGTGCCAGTAGTCTCGACAAGGGAGAGACCCAGTACTTC.

The chain employs TRBV7-9 and TRBJ2-5; a weak D match, TRBD2 (6 bases). Germline V gives CDR1 SEHNR, CDR2 FQNEAQ (reference sequence). This CDR3 contains 16 residues. V was shortened by 1 base and J by 2 bases, with 14 bases between the two germline ends. This CDR3 reads CASSLGGWREQETQYF. The DNA for the CDR3 is TGTGCCAGCAGCTTAGGGGGCTGGCGGGAACAAGAGACCCAGTACTTC.

This clonotype was detected ten times or more. The chain is built from TRBV11-2 and TRBJ2-1, with TRBD2 matching 11 bases. This CDR3 has 15 residues. Looked up from germline, CDR1 is SGHAT and CDR2 is FQNNGV. V was clipped by 5 bases and J by 3 bases; unmatched bases: 3. CDR3: CASSPGLADYNEQFF. DNA of the CDR3: TGTGCCAGCAGCCCGGGACTAGCGGACTACAATGAGCAGTTCTTC. Full variable domain (outside the CDR3, taken from reference TRBV11-2 and TRBJ2-1): EAGVAQSPRYKIIEKRQSVAFWCNPISGHATLYWYQQILGQGPKLLIQFQNNGVVDDSQLPKDRFSAERLKGVDSTLKIQPAKLEDSAVYLCASSPGLADYNEQFFGPGTRLTVL.

This clonotype has at least ten counts. CDR3 DNA sequence: TGCGCCAGCAGCTTGGACTCCCAAGGAGGTTCACCCCTCCACTTT. It encodes CASSLDSQGGSPLHF. The V gene is TRBV5-1, the J gene TRBJ1-6, with D unresolved. Trimming removed 0 bases at V and 9 bases at J, with 13 bases between. This CDR3 has 15 amino acids. The germline CDR1 and CDR2 sequences are SGHRS and YFSETQ.

At least ten counts were recorded for this clonotype. V is TRBV18 and J is TRBJ2-4; 7 bases align to TRBD1. V shed 2 bases and J 1 base; nucleotides not matched to a gene: 5. CDR3 length: 16 amino acids. Germline V gives CDR1 KGHSH, CDR2 LQKENI. The DNA of the CDR3 is TGTGCCAGCTCACCATTGAGGGGGCAGGCCAAAAACATTCAGTACTTC. Translated: CASSPLRGQAKNIQYF. The variable domain in full, with the rest retrieved from reference TRBV18 and TRBJ2-4, is NAGVMQNPRHLVRRRGQEARLRCSPMKGHSHVYWYRQLPEEGLKFMVYLQKENIIDESGMPKERFSAEFPKEGPSILRIQQVVRGDSAAYFCASSPLRGQAKNIQYFGAGTRLSVL.

This clonotype has ten or more counts. The rearrangement joins TRBV5-1 to TRBJ1-2; D is uncertain. CDR1 SGHRS and CDR2 YFSETQ come from the germline V gene. The CDR3 consists of 13 residues. Trimming pared 2 bases from V and 4 bases from J, leaving 9 bases between. Here the CDR3 reads CASSFGILYGYTF. DNA for the CDR3: TGCGCCAGCAGCTTCGGCATACTCTATGGCTACACCTTC.

This clonotype was observed many times. The CDR3 nucleotides are TGTGCCAGCAGCCCAAGACAGGAGGATGGCTACACCTTC. Protein product: CASSPRQEDGYTF. V is TRBV5-4 and J is TRBJ1-2; a weak D match, TRBD1 (6 bases). Trimming removed 4 bases from V and 6 bases from J, with 13 bases in between. The V gene's germline CDR1 is SGHNT and CDR2 YYREEE (reference sequence). The CDR3 is 13 amino acids.

This clonotype came up a few times. CDR3 DNA: TGTGCCAGCAGTTTTTGGGGGGCGACGGATACGCAGTATTTT. This translates into CASSFWGATDTQYF. The chain employs TRBV12-3 or TRBV12-4 and TRBJ2-3; D might be TRBD1 or TRBD2, each matching 6 bases. With 3 bases removed from V and 6 bases from J, the gap between germline ends came to 13 bases. The CDR3 is made up of 14 amino acids.

This clonotype was recorded many times. The chain carries TRBV6-2 or TRBV6-3 and TRBJ2-7; no firm D call. Trimming pared 2 bases from V and 4 bases from J, leaving 9 bases between. Germline V gene sequence: CDR1 MNHEY, CDR2 SVGEGT. This CDR3 has 13 residues. CDR3 protein: CASSYGTRYEQYF. CDR3 coding DNA: TGTGCCAGCAGTTACGGCACACGGTACGAGCAGTACTTC.

This clonotype was seen at least ten times. CDR3 sequence reads: CSARPSGVETQYF. The CDR3 nucleotides are TGCAGTGCTAGACCTAGTGGAGTAGAGACCCAGTACTTC. The chain couples TRBV20-1 to TRBJ2-5; no clear D gene. The CDR3 contains 13 residues. V lost 2 bases, J lost 4 bases, and 11 bases lay in between. Germline values: CDR1 DFQATT, CDR2 SNEGSKA (reference sequence).

The V call is TRBV7-2, the J call TRBJ2-5, with D uncertain. The germline V gene has CDR1 SGHTA and CDR2 FQGNSA. CDR3 length: 14 residues. V lost 1 base, J lost 5 bases, and 11 bases lay in between. CDR3: CASSLGRPRETQYF. The CDR3 DNA sequence: TGTGCCAGCAGCTTAGGCAGGCCGAGGGAGACCCAGTACTTC.